Shown below are 30 T cell receptor beta chains from a single sample sequenced in a study of cytomegalovirus exposure and HLA in healthy donors. The PCR had 60 Vbeta and 13 Jbeta primers. Sequencing was performed with immunoSEQ multiplex PCR; in TCRdb, only in-frame clones are kept and a portion is missing. The data contain about 170,000 clones, approximately 83% of them seen just once; the ten biggest clones take up 1.2%. What was sequenced was PBMCs. The receptors come from a boy aged 2 to 10 in good health and CMV-seronegative.

The CDR3 sequence: CASSLDRTGELFF. The DNA for the CDR3 is TGTGCCAGCAGCTTAGACAGGACCGGGGAGCTGTTTTTT. The chain employs TRBV7-9 and TRBJ2-2; possible D gene TRBD1, 5 bases. V lost 1 base to trimming and J lost 5 bases, with 5 bases between them. The CDR3 runs to 13 residues. CDR1 is SEHNR and CDR2 is FQNEAQ in the germline V gene (reference sequence).

The chain recombines TRBV11-2 with TRBJ2-7; 10 bases agree with TRBD2. Trimming at V came to 4 bases and at J to 9 bases, leaving 15 bases not matched to a gene. Germline values: CDR1 SGHAT, CDR2 FQNNGV. This CDR3 contains 16 residues. The CDR3 nucleotides read TGTGCCAGCAGCTCCCCGACGTGGCTAGCGGGGGTTTGGCAGTACGTC. It encodes CASSSPTWLAGVWQYV.

The chain carries TRBV4-3 and TRBJ2-2, with 12 positions matching TRBD2. From germline, CDR1 is LGHNA and CDR2 YSLEER. The CDR3 is 15 amino acids. Trimming took 4 bases from V and 8 from J; bases not matched to a gene: 5. The CDR3 region has the DNA TGCGCCAGCAGCCCTAGGACTAGCGGGGCGGGGGAGCTGTTTTTT. Its protein is CASSPRTSGAGELFF.

The chain recombines TRBV6-5 with TRBJ1-2, with 8 bases that match TRBD1. In germline, CDR1 is MNHEY, CDR2 SVGAGI. The CDR3 length is 13 residues. J gave up 4 bases and V 4 bases, and 2 bases lay outside the gene matches. In nucleotides, the CDR3 is TGTGCCAGCAGTTCGGACAGGGTCTATGGCTACACCTTC. Translated, it gives CASSSDRVYGYTF.

The genes are TRBV19 and TRBJ1-5, with D perhaps TRBD1 (5 bases). This CDR3 is 14 amino acids long. Trimming shortened V by 4 bases and J by 1 base, and 8 bases separated the two germline ends. The V gene's germline CDR1 is LNHDA and CDR2 SQIVND (reference sequence). In DNA form, the CDR3 reads TGTGCCAGTAGTAGGACAAGAAGCAATCAGCCCCAGCATTTT. This translates into CASSRTRSNQPQHF.

The rearrangement links TRBV25-1 to TRBJ2-5, with D possibly TRBD2 on 5 matching bases. Trimming pared 3 bases from V and 2 bases from J, leaving 13 bases between. The CDR3 totals 15 residues. Germline CDR1 and CDR2: MGHDK and SYGVNS. The CDR3 reads CASSEFGVTQETQYF. CDR3 DNA: TGTGCCAGCAGTGAGTTCGGGGTAACTCAAGAGACCCAGTACTTC.

This clone was seen once. The chain links TRBV29-1 to TRBJ2-6; 9 bases are a match to TRBD2. This CDR3 comprises 17 residues. Germline V gene sequence: CDR1 SQVTM, CDR2 ANQGSEA. The ends lost 0 bases at V and 0 bases at J; junction bases unmatched: 3. CDR3 nucleotide sequence: TGCAGCGTTGAAGAACTAGCGGGTATCTCTGGGGCCAACGTCCTGACTTTC. Its protein product is CSVEELAGISGANVLTF.

The rearrangement links TRBV13 to TRBJ2-1; 14 bases agree with TRBD2. The V gene end was trimmed by 5 bases and the J gene end by 0 bases; junction bases not matched to a gene: 6. The CDR3 contains 18 residues. Per the germline V gene, CDR1 is PRHDT and CDR2 is FYEKMQ (reference sequence). The CDR3 DNA follows: TGTGCCAGCAGCGGCGGACTAGCGGGAGGACGCTCCTACAATGAGCAGTTCTTC. As protein: CASSGGLAGGRSYNEQFF.

Only one count was recorded for this clone. This chain joins TRBV29-1 and TRBJ1-2; no clear D. The ends were cut back, 4 bases at V and 0 bases at J, with 12 bases in the middle. The CDR3 length is 14 residues. Looked up from germline, CDR1 is SQVTM and CDR2 is ANQGSEA. CDR3 DNA sequence: TGCAGCGTTGCCGAGCAGGCGACTAACTATGGCTACACCTTC. This encodes CSVAEQATNYGYTF.

This clone was observed a few times. The chain links TRBV30 to TRBJ1-1; D call uncertain. Germline CDR1 is GTSNPN and CDR2 is SVGIG (reference sequence). This CDR3 has 12 amino acids. Trimming cost V 4 bases and J 1 base, with 7 bases left between them. The CDR3, as DNA: TGTGCCTGGACCAGATCGAACACTGAAGCTTTCTTT. Translating it yields CAWTRSNTEAFF.

The chain uses TRBV29-1 and TRBJ1-1; unclear D gene. The germline CDR1 and CDR2 sequences are SQVTM and ANQGSEA. CDR3 length equals 12 residues. Trimming left V 5 bases short and J 0 bases short, with 7 bases between. In nucleotides, the CDR3 is TGCAGCGTTAACAGCTTGAACACTGAAGCTTTCTTT. Amino acid sequence: CSVNSLNTEAFF. Variable domain in full (rest from reference TRBV29-1 and TRBJ1-1): SAVISQKPSRDICQRGTSLTIQCQVDSQVTMMFWYRQQPGQSLTLIATANQGSEATYESGFVIDKFPISRPNLTFSTLTVSNMSPEDSSIYLCSVNSLNTEAFFGQGTRLTVV.

The chain recombines TRBV19 with TRBJ2-7; D may be TRBD2 (6 bases). Germline V gives CDR1 LNHDA, CDR2 SQIVND (reference sequence). The CDR3 totals 12 residues. With 5 bases removed from V and 11 bases from J, the gap between germline ends came to 16 bases. The CDR3 DNA follows: TGTGCCAGTAGTTCTTTAGCGGAGACGGAGTACTTC. Protein product: CASSSLAETEYF.

The chain couples TRBV7-6 to TRBJ2-1, with TRBD2 matching over 13 bases. The CDR3 totals 17 residues. Trimming removed 6 bases from V and 8 bases from J; junction bases left unmatched: 13. Germline V gene lookup returns CDR1 SGHVS and CDR2 FNYEAQ. The CDR3: CASSPRLPTSGGHEQFF. CDR3 nucleotides: TGTGCCAGCAGTCCCCGACTCCCGACTAGCGGGGGGCATGAGCAGTTCTTC.

The V call is TRBV4-2, the J call TRBJ1-1; no clear D gene. Germline V gives CDR1 LGHNA, CDR2 YNFKEQ. V was shortened by 2 bases and J by 6 bases, with 13 bases between the two germline ends. The CDR3 extends over 14 amino acids. The CDR3 loop is CASSQFRNDAEAFF. The CDR3 bases are TGTGCCAGCAGCCAATTCAGGAACGACGCTGAAGCTTTCTTT.

J is TRBJ1-2 and V is TRBV27; D may be TRBD1 (5 bases). CDR1 MNHEY and CDR2 SMNVEV come from the germline V gene (reference sequence). The CDR3 spans 15 residues. Trimming left V 5 bases short and J 3 bases short, with 16 bases between. The CDR3 nucleotides read TGTGCCAGCAGTCTAGCGGGGGGGTCGTACTATGGCTACACCTTC. Its translation: CASSLAGGSYYGYTF.

V is TRBV5-1 and J is TRBJ2-3; D is uncertain. This CDR3 is 12 amino acids long. V lost 5 bases and J lost 3, with 7 bases in between. The V gene's germline CDR1 is SGHRS and CDR2 YFSETQ. The CDR3 region is CASRAETDTQYF. Written as DNA, the CDR3 is TGCGCCAGCAGGGCAGAAACAGATACGCAGTATTTT.

This rearrangement joins TRBV4-3 to TRBJ1-1, with D uncertain. Trimming took off 1 base at V and 4 bases at J, with 16 bases between the two ends. Germline-derived CDR1 and CDR2 are LGHNA and YSLEER. The CDR3 is made up of 16 amino acids. CDR3 residues: CASSQVLPGRGTEAFF. The CDR3 DNA sequence: TGCGCCAGCAGCCAAGTCCTCCCCGGACGGGGCACTGAAGCTTTCTTT.

This chain joins TRBV5-1 and TRBJ2-1; perhaps TRBD2 as D (5 bases). Germline V gene sequence: CDR1 SGHRS, CDR2 YFSETQ. V lost 0 bases to trimming and J lost 6 bases, with 13 bases between them. This CDR3 comprises 15 residues. In DNA form, the CDR3 reads TGCGCCAGCAGCTTGGTCGGGGTTTCTCTCAATGAGCAGTTCTTC. Translating it yields CASSLVGVSLNEQFF.

The rearrangement joins TRBV7-6 to TRBJ1-1; D is possibly TRBD1 (5 bases). The CDR3 extends over 20 amino acids. Looked up from germline, CDR1 is SGHVS and CDR2 is FNYEAQ. The V end was cut by 1 base, the J end by 6 bases, with 30 bases between. In DNA, the CDR3 is TGTGCCAGCAGCTTAGAGGGTGTGGTATGGGGCAGGGCTTTATTCGCTGAAGCTTTCTTT. Translation gives CASSLEGVVWGRALFAEAFF.

The chain links TRBV5-1 to TRBJ2-5, with TRBD1 as a possible D gene (5 bases). The CDR3 runs to 14 residues. The germline V gene encodes CDR1 SGHRS and CDR2 YFSETQ. The germline V and J ends were trimmed by 2 bases and 1 base, with 9 bases remaining between them. The CDR3 loop is CASSFRVRQETQYF. The CDR3 DNA reads TGCGCCAGCAGCTTCAGGGTTCGCCAAGAGACCCAGTACTTC.

This chain links TRBV9 with TRBJ2-5; weak D call: TRBD2 (5 bases). Trimming stripped 5 bases from V and 1 base from J, with 9 bases between. Germline CDR1 is SGDLS and CDR2 is YYNGEE. The CDR3 has 13 residues. The CDR3 nucleotides read TGTGCCAGCAGTAACGGACTCCAAGAGACCCAGTACTTC. Protein product: CASSNGLQETQYF.

V gene TRBV10-3 combines with J gene TRBJ2-2; 10 nucleotides match TRBD1. The CDR3 has 15 residues. V trimming: 10 bases; J trimming: 3 bases; junction bases outside the gene matches: 8. Germline CDR1 ENHRY, CDR2 SYGVKD. CDR3 nucleotide sequence: TGTGCCACCAGCCGACAGGGGGCAGACACCGGGGAGCTGTTTTTT. Encoded protein: CATSRQGADTGELFF.

The rearrangement joins TRBV19 to TRBJ2-4; 8 bases are a match to TRBD1. The V gene end was trimmed by 3 bases and the J gene end by 2 bases; junction bases not matched to a gene: 6. Germline CDR1 and CDR2: LNHDA and SQIVND (reference sequence). The CDR3 covers 16 residues. The CDR3 region has the DNA TGTGCCAGTAGTATTCCCACAGGGGGACCCAAAAACATTCAGTACTTC. It translates to CASSIPTGGPKNIQYF.

The sample holds one count of this clone. This chain joins TRBV6-6 and TRBJ2-7; 12 bases map to TRBD2. The CDR3 consists of 16 residues. The V segment lost 7 bases and the J segment 7 bases; nucleotides outside the gene matches: 14. CDR1 is MNHNY and CDR2 is SVGAGI in the germline V gene (reference sequence). The CDR3, as DNA: TGTGCCAGCACCCAGCCTCGACTAGCGGGAGATCGAGAGCAGTACTTC. It translates to CASTQPRLAGDREQYF.

The chain is built from TRBV15 and TRBJ2-7; 11 nucleotides match TRBD1. This CDR3 is built from 15 residues. Losses at the gene ends were 4 bases for V and 2 bases for J; bases not matched to a gene: 4. The germline gives CDR1 LNHNV, CDR2 YYDKDF (reference sequence). Here the CDR3 reads CATSMGQGDTYEQYF. The CDR3 coding sequence is TGTGCCACCAGCATGGGACAGGGGGATACCTACGAGCAGTACTTC.

The chain is built from TRBV30 and TRBJ2-3; 10 bases align to TRBD2. CDR1 GTSNPN and CDR2 SVGIG come from the germline V gene (reference sequence). This CDR3 is 17 amino acids long. The V segment lost 2 bases and the J segment 3 bases; nucleotides outside the gene matches: 11. The CDR3 loop is CAWSRLAGAPATDTQYF. For the CDR3, the DNA is TGTGCCTGGAGTAGGCTAGCGGGGGCCCCTGCGACAGATACGCAGTATTTT.

The chain employs TRBV7-8 and TRBJ2-1, with 9 bases aligning to TRBD2. The CDR3 covers 15 residues. Trimming took 5 bases from V and 6 from J; bases not matched to a gene: 8. From germline, CDR1 is SGHVS and CDR2 FQNEAQ. CDR3 region: CASSHGLARINEQFF. The CDR3 DNA follows: TGTGCCAGCAGCCATGGACTAGCGAGAATCAATGAGCAGTTCTTC. Complete variable domain (other parts from reference TRBV7-8 and TRBJ2-1): GAGVSQSPRYKVAKRGQDVALRCDPISGHVSLFWYQQALGQGPEFLTYFQNEAQLDKSGLPSDRFFAERPEGSVSTLKIQRTQQEDSAVYLCASSHGLARINEQFFGPGTRLTVL.

This chain uses TRBV11-2 with TRBJ2-2; the match to TRBD2 covers 9 bases. The junction had 7 bases not matched to a gene; V was cut back by 5 bases and J by 6 bases. Per the germline V gene, CDR1 is SGHAT and CDR2 is FQNNGV. This CDR3 is built from 15 residues. CDR3 loop: CASSLLSGRPGELFF. CDR3 bases: TGTGCCAGCAGCCTCCTTAGCGGGAGACCCGGGGAGCTGTTTTTT.

The V and J genes are TRBV7-2 and TRBJ1-1; no clear D gene. Germline assignment: CDR1 SGHTA and CDR2 FQGNSA. Between the trimmed V and J ends, which lost 1 base and 0 bases, there was a span of 6 bases. The CDR3 runs 14 residues. In DNA, the CDR3 is TGTGCCAGCAGCTTAGGAAACATGAACACTGAAGCTTTCTTT. It is translated as CASSLGNMNTEAFF.

In this sample, this clone turned up once. V is TRBV2 and J is TRBJ2-5; possible D gene TRBD1, 5 bases. Germline CDR1 and CDR2: SNHLY and FYNNEI. V was clipped by 1 base and J by 2 bases, with 11 bases between them. The CDR3 totals 15 residues. CDR3 region: CASSEVSGRQETQYF. The CDR3 DNA follows: TGTGCCAGCAGTGAAGTGTCAGGGCGTCAAGAGACCCAGTACTTC.